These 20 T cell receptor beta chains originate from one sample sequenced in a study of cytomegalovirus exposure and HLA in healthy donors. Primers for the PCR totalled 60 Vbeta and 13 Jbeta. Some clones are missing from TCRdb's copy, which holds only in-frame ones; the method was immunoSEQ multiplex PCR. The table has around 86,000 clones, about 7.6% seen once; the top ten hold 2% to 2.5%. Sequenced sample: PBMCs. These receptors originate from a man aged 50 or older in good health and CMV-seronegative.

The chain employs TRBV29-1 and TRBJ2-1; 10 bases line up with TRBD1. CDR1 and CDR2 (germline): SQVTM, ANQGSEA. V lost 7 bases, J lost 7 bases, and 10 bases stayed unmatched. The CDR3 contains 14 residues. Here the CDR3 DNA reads TGCAGCGCTCGGGACAGGGGAGCGGGAAATGAGCAGTTCTTC. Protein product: CSARDRGAGNEQFF.

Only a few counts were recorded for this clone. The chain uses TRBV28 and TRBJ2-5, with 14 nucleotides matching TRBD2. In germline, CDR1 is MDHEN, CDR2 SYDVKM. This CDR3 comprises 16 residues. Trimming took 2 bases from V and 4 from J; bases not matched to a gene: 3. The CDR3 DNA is TGTGCCAGCAGTTTAGGACTAGCGGGAGGAAGAGAGACCCAGTACTTC. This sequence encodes CASSLGLAGGRETQYF.

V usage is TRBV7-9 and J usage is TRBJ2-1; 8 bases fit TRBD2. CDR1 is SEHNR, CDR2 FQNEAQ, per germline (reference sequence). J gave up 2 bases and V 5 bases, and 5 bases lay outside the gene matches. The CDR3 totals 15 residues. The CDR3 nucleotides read TGTGCCAGCAGCATTAGCGGGGCCACCTACAATGAGCAGTTCTTC. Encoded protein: CASSISGATYNEQFF.

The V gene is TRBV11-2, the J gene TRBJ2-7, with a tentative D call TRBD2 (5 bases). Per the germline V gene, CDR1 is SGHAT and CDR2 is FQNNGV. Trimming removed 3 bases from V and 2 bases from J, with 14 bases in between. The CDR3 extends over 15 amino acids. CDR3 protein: CASSFRPERTYEQYF. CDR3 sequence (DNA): TGTGCCAGCAGCTTTCGGCCAGAGCGGACCTACGAGCAGTACTTC.

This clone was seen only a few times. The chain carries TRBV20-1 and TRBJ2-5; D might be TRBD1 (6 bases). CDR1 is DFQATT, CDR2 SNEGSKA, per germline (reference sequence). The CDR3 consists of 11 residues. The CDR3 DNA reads TGCACCTTGGGTCAGGGGGAGACCCAGTACTTC. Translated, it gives CTLGQGETQYF.

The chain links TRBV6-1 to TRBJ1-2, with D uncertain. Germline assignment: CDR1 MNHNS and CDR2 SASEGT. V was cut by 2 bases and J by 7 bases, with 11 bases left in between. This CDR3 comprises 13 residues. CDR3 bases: TGTGCCAGCAGTGAACCGACGAGGTCTGGCTACACCTTC. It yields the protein CASSEPTRSGYTF.

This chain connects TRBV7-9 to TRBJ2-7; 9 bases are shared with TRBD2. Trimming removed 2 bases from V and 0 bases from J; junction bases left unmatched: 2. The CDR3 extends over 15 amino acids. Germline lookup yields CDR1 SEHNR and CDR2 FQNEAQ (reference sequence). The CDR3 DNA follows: TGTGCCAGCAGCTTACGCGGGGGGGACTCCTACGAGCAGTACTTC. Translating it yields CASSLRGGDSYEQYF. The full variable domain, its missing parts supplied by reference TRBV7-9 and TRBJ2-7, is DTGVSQNPRHKITKRGQNVTFRCDPISEHNRLYWYRQTLGQGPEFLTYFQNEAQLEKSRLLSDRFSAERPKGSFSTLEIQRTEQGDSAMYLCASSLRGGDSYEQYFGPGTRLTVT.

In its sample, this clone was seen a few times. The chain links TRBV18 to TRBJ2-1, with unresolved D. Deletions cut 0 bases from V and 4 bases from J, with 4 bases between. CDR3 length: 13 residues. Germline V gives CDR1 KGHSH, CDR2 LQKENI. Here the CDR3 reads CASSPPAYNEQFF. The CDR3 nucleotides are TGTGCCAGCTCACCACCCGCGTACAATGAGCAGTTCTTC.

The CDR3 reads CASSRYYNYEQYF. CDR3 in DNA: TGTGCCAGTAGTAGGTATTACAACTACGAGCAGTACTTC. J is TRBJ2-7 and V is TRBV19; D uncertain. Trimming shortened V by 4 bases and J by 3 bases, and 10 bases separated the two germline ends. CDR1 and CDR2 (germline): LNHDA, SQIVND (reference sequence). The CDR3 has 13 amino acids.

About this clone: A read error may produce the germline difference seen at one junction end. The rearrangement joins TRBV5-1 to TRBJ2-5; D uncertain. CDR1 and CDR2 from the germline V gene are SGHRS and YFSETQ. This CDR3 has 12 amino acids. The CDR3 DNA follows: TGCGCCAGCAGCTTCCCACAAGAGGCCCAGTACTTC. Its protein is CASSFPQEAQYF. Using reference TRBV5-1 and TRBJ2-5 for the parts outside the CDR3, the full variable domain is KAGVTQTPRYLIKTRGQQVTLSCSPISGHRSVSWYQQTPGQGLQFLFEYFSETQRNKGNFPGRFSGRQFSNSRSEMNVSTLELGDSALYLCASSFPQEAQYFGPGTRLLVL.

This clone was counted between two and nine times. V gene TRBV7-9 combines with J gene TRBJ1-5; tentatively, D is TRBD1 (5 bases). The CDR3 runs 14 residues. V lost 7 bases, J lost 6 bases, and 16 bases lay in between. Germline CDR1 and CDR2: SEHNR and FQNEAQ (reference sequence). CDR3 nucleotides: TGTGCCAGCACCGTTACAGGAACGGGTCAGCCCCAGCATTTT. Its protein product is CASTVTGTGQPQHF.

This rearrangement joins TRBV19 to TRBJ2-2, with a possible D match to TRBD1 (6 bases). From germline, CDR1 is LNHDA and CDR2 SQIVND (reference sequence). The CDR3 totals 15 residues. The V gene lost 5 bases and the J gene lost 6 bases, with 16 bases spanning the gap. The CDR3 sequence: CASSRFTGISGELFF. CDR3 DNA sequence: TGTGCCAGTAGTCGTTTTACAGGGATTTCCGGGGAGCTGTTTTTT.

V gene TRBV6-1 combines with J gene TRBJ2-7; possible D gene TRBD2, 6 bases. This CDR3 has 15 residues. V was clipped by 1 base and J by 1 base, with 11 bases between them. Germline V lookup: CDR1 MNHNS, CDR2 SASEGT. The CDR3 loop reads CASSEVRRASYEQYF. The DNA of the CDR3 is TGTGCCAGCAGTGAAGTACGGAGGGCGTCCTACGAGCAGTACTTC.

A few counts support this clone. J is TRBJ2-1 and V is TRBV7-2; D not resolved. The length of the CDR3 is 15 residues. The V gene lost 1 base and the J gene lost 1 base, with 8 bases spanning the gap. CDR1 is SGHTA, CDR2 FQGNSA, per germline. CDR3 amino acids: CASSLGGQSYNEQFF. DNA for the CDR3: TGTGCCAGCAGCTTAGGCGGTCAATCCTACAATGAGCAGTTCTTC.

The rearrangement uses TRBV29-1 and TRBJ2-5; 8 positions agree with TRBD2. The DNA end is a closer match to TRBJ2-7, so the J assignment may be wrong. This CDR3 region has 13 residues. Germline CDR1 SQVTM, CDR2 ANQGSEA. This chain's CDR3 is CSVEVGGADEQYF. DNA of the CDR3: TGCAGCGTTGAAGTCGGGGGGGCCGACGAGCAGTACTTC.

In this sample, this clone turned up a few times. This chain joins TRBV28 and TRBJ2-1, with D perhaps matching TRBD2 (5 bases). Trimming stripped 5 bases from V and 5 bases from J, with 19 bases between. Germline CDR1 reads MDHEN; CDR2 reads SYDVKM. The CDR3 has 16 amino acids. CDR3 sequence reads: CASSGSGRDFNNEQFF. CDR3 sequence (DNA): TGTGCCAGCAGTGGGAGCGGTCGGGATTTCAACAATGAGCAGTTCTTC. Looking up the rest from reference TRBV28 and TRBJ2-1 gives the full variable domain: DVKVTQSSRYLVKRTGEKVFLECVQDMDHENMFWYRQDPGLGLRLIYFSYDVKMKEKGDIPEGYSVSREKKERFSLILESASTNQTSMYLCASSGSGRDFNNEQFFGPGTRLTVL.

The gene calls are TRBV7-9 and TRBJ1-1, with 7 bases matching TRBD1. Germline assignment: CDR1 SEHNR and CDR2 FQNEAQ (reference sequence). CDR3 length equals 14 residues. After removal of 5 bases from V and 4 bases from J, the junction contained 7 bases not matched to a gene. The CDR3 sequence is CASSPRDRGTEAFF. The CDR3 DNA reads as TGTGCCAGCAGCCCGAGGGACAGAGGCACTGAAGCTTTCTTT.

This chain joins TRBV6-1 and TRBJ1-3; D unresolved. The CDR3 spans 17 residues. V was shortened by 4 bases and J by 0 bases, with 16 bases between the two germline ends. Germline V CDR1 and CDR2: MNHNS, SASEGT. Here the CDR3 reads CASSGSRRGNSGNTIYF. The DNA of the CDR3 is TGTGCCAGCAGTGGCTCCCGAAGAGGGAACTCTGGAAACACCATATATTTT.

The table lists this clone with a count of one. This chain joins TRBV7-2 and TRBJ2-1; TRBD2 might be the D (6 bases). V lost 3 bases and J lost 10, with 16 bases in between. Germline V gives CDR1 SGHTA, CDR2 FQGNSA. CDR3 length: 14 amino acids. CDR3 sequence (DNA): TGTGCCAGCAGCTTGAGGGAGGACCTACGGGAGCAGTTCTTC. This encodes CASSLREDLREQFF.

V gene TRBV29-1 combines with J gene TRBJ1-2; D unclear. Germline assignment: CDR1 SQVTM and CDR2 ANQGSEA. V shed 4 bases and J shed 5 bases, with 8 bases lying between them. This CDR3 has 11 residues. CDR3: CSVGEDYGYTF. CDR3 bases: TGCAGCGTTGGTGAGGATTATGGCTACACCTTC.